This T cell receptor (beta chain) comes out of a study of blood T cell repertoires in COVID-19. Each recovered donor of Cohort 3 presented with two negative PCRs, clearance, or symptom resolution. J was trimmed by 2 bases and V by 6 bases; bases with no gene match: 5. The length of the CDR3 is 14 residues. Germline-derived CDR1 and CDR2 are SEHNR and FQNEAQ (reference sequence). Original methodology: Estimation of nucleated cell counts relied on the amplification of reference gene primers. This table comes from immunoSEQ multiplex PCR, and its TCRdb copy is limited to in-frame clones, with some not included. V, J and clone size derive from that table, while D and trimming were established from the DNA sequence. Of fewer than 500,000 clones listed, about 87% were seen once; the top ten hold 1.3%.

The chain employs TRBV7-9 and TRBJ1-2, with TRBD1 matching 8 bases. The sequence was obtained from a man aged 25-45 years who had recovered from COVID-19. The specimen was PBMCs or T cells enriched from blood (not recorded which). The CDR3 DNA reads TGTGCCAGCAGTCACCGGGACAGGAACTATGGCTACACCTTC. Its translation: CASSHRDRNYGYTF.